At least ten counts were recorded for the clone carrying this TCR beta chain. Its target is not known. Germline V lookup: CDR1 SNHLY, CDR2 FYNNEI. CDR3 size: 16 residues. The ends were cut back, 1 base at V and 0 bases at J, with 13 bases in the middle. Researchers made TCR beta libraries by using iRepertoire HTBI primers and running Arm-PCR on CDR3 regions. TCRdb processed the multiplex PCR reads anew with MiXCR; each CDR3 protein has one entry. The sample lists around 360,000 distinct CDR3 sequences, around 16% occurring once. The source of the sample is a study of regulatory T cells in long-lasting Graves disease. Study results and limitations: TRBV28, TRBJ1-2 and TRBJ2-5 were segments that persistent disease favored. The study found persistent patients shared more public clonotypes (more than 2,500) than new patients (over 850). Accuracy might have suffered from few samples.

Stated time point: newly diagnosed GD, antithyroid drugs for less than 3 months. From PBMCs, RNA was extracted and then used to make the TCR library. These records were also assigned to another study, of T cells in Graves' hyperthyroidism and ophthalmopathy. As reported in that work: Ophthalmopathy cases were set apart from stable hyperthyroidism by a 13 V-J model.

The sequence derives from a woman in her late teens or twenties with Graves disease. V gene TRBV2 combines with J gene TRBJ2-7; D may be TRBD1 (7 bases). Sequenced here: peripheral blood mononuclear cells (PBMCs), sampled at new diagnosis, from a patient treated with antithyroid drugs. This CDR3 is CASSEDRGLSSYEQYF. The CDR3, as DNA: TGTGCCAGCAGTGAAGACAGGGGACTCAGCTCCTACGAGCAGTACTTC. The full variable domain, rest sourced from reference TRBV2 and TRBJ2-7, is EPEVTQTPSHQVTQMGQEVILRCVPISNHLYFYWYRQILGQKVEFLVSFYNNEISEKSEIFDDQFSVERPDGSNFTLKIRSTKLEDSAMYFCASSEDRGLSSYEQYFGPGTRLTVT.